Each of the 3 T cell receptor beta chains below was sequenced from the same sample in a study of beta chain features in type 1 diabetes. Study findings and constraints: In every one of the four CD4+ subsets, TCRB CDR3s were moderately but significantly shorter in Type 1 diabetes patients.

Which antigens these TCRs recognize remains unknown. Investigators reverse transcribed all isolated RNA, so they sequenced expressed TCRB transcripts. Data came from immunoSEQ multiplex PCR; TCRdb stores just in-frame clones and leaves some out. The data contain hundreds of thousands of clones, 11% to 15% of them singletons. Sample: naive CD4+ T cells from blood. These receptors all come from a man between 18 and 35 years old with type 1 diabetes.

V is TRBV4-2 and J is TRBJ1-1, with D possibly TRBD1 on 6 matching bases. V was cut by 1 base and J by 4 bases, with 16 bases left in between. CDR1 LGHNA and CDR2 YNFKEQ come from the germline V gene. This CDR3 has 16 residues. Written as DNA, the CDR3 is TGTGCCAGCAGCCAAGGCCTCGGTCAAGGGGGCACTGAAGCTTTCTTT. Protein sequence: CASSQGLGQGGTEAFF.

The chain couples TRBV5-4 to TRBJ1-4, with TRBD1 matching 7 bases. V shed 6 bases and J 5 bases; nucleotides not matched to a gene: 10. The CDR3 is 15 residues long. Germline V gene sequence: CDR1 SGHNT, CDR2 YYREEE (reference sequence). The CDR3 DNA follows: TGTGCCAGCACTATGACAGGGAAGGGGAATGAAAAACTGTTTTTT. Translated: CASTMTGKGNEKLFF.

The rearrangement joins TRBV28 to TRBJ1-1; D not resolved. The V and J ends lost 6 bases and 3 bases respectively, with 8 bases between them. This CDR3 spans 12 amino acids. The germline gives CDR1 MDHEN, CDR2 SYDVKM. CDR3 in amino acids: CASSNQHTEAFF. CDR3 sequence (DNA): TGTGCCAGCAGCAACCAGCACACTGAAGCTTTCTTT.